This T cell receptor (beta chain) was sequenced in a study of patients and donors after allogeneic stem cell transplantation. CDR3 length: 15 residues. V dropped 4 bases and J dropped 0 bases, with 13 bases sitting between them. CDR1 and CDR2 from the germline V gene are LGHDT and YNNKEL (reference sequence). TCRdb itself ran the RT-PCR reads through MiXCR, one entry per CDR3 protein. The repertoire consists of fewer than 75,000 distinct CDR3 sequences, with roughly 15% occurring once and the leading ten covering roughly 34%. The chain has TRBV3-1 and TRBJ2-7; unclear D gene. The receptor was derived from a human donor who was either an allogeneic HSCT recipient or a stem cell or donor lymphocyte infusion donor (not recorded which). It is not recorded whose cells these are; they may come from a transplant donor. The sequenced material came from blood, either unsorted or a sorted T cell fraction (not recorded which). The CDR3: CASSRPADSSYEQYF. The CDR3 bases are TGTGCCAGCAGCCGCCCGGCGGATAGCTCCTACGAGCAGTACTTC.